These 32 T cell receptor beta chains were all obtained from the same sample, sequenced in a study of T-cell reconstitution after alpha-beta-depleted transplantation in children. Preparation of the TCRbeta library was carried out with unique molecular identifiers. MiXCR was run by TCRdb on the PCR reads, yielding one entry per CDR3 protein. This table holds some 600,000 distinct CDR3 sequences, roughly 13% found once. The source was PBMCs, mostly from graft donor cells, collected 360 days after TCRalphabeta/CD19-depleted stem cell transplant. These receptors were collected from a male patient between 5 and 17 years old who had a stem cell transplant for acute myeloid leukemia, so the T cells may come from the graft donor.

This clonotype was counted between two and nine times. The chain carries TRBV20-1 and TRBJ2-1; D is undetermined. Germline CDR1 DFQATT, CDR2 SNEGSKA (reference sequence). CDR3 length: 12 residues. The V and J ends lost 1 base and 12 bases respectively, with 13 bases between them. In DNA form, the CDR3 reads TGCAGTGCTAGAGTCCGTGGCCTTGGGCAGTTCTTC. It specifies CSARVRGLGQFF.

This clonotype appeared many times. V is TRBV27 and J is TRBJ2-5; TRBD2 aligns across 8 bases. CDR3 length: 14 amino acids. Germline assignment: CDR1 MNHEY and CDR2 SMNVEV (reference sequence). V lost 5 bases to trimming and J lost 7 bases; unmatched junction nucleotides: 9. In DNA, the CDR3 is TGTGCCAGCAGTCCGGGACTAGGAGTTGGGACCCAGTACTTC. Its protein product is CASSPGLGVGTQYF.

This clonotype was detected a few times. The chain employs TRBV18 and TRBJ2-7; 8 nucleotides line up with TRBD2. CDR1 is KGHSH, CDR2 LQKENI, per germline. Trimming took 2 bases from V and 2 from J; bases not matched to a gene: 11. The CDR3 has 17 residues. The CDR3 bases are TGTGCCAGCTCACCATTTCCGGGACTAGAGTCCGCCTACGAGCAGTACTTC. Residues: CASSPFPGLESAYEQYF.

There are a few counts of this clonotype. The chain's CDR3 is CASSLERLTGELFF. The CDR3, as DNA: TGTGCCAGCAGCTTAGAAAGACTCACCGGGGAGCTGTTTTTT. The V call is TRBV7-8, the J call TRBJ2-2; D not certain. Between the trimmed V and J ends, which lost 1 base and 4 bases, there was a span of 7 bases. Germline V gives CDR1 SGHVS, CDR2 FQNEAQ. The CDR3 is 14 amino acids.

This rearrangement joins TRBV6-1 to TRBJ2-1; 10 nucleotides agree with TRBD2. The V and J ends lost 6 bases and 1 base, in that order; junction bases with no gene match: 9. This CDR3 is 17 amino acids long. The germline V gene encodes CDR1 MNHNS and CDR2 SASEGT. CDR3 loop: CASRKRWTSGSYNEQFF. The CDR3 nucleotides are TGTGCCAGCAGAAAGAGGTGGACTAGCGGATCCTACAATGAGCAGTTCTTC.

The J gene is TRBJ1-1, the V gene TRBV28; 7 nucleotides line up with TRBD1. This CDR3 region has 15 residues. The V gene's germline CDR1 is MDHEN and CDR2 SYDVKM. The junction had 6 bases not matched to a gene; V was cut back by 5 bases and J by 0 bases. The CDR3 DNA reads TGTGCCAGCAGTCCCGAGACAGGGATGAACACTGAAGCTTTCTTT. Protein: CASSPETGMNTEAFF.

In its sample, this clonotype was seen a few times. The gene calls are TRBV29-1 and TRBJ2-3; weak D call: TRBD2 (6 bases). V lost 2 bases and J 3 bases, leaving 15 bases between the germline ends. The CDR3 length is 15 residues. Looked up from germline, CDR1 is SQVTM and CDR2 is ANQGSEA. CDR3 bases: TGCAGCGTTGAAACTAGCCCCGCGCGGACAGATACGCAGTATTTT. This translates into CSVETSPARTDTQYF.

Remarks on this clonotype: The germline gene is not matched at one end of the junction; a read error may be the cause. The chain joins TRBV5-1 to TRBJ2-7; TRBD2 aligns across 7 bases. Looked up from germline, CDR1 is SGHRS and CDR2 is YFSETQ. This CDR3 is built from 14 residues. Here the CDR3 DNA reads TGCGCCATCAGCTCAGGACTAGGGACCTACGAGCAGTACTTC. Its translation is CAISSGLGTYEQYF.

The rearrangement uses TRBV20-1 and TRBJ2-7; D is uncertain. The V gene lost 0 bases and the J gene lost 9 bases, with 6 bases spanning the gap. CDR3 length: 10 amino acids. CDR1 and CDR2 (germline): DFQATT, SNEGSKA (reference sequence). Here the CDR3 reads CSAREPVQYF. For the CDR3, the DNA is TGCAGTGCTAGAGAGCCCGTGCAGTACTTC.

This clonotype was observed a few times. The rearrangement joins TRBV4-3 to TRBJ2-1, with 11 bases identical to TRBD2. Germline assignment: CDR1 LGHNA and CDR2 YSLEER. There are 19 residues in the CDR3. With 1 base clipped from V and 5 bases from J, the junction kept 13 bases outside the gene matches. The DNA of the CDR3 is TGCGCCAGCAGCCAAGGGGTTACTAGCGGGAGTAGCATGCACAATGAGCAGTTCTTC. Protein product: CASSQGVTSGSSMHNEQFF.

This clonotype occurred many times. The chain couples TRBV7-6 to TRBJ2-3, with D possibly being TRBD2 (5 bases). Trimming removed 5 bases at V and 5 bases at J, with 20 bases between. The germline CDR1 and CDR2 sequences are SGHVS and FNYEAQ. This CDR3 is built from 16 residues. The CDR3 loop reads CASSPQRTFFIDTQYF. In nucleotides, the CDR3 is TGTGCCAGCAGCCCACAACGGACTTTTTTTATAGATACGCAGTATTTT.

The rearrangement links TRBV28 to TRBJ2-1; 7 nucleotides align to TRBD1. The CDR3 runs to 16 residues. Germline loops: CDR1 MDHEN, CDR2 SYDVKM. The V segment lost 2 bases and the J segment 9 bases; nucleotides outside the gene matches: 13. CDR3 DNA sequence: TGTGCCAGCAGTTTAGCCCTACTGACAGGGAACGCTGAGCAGTTCTTC. Residues: CASSLALLTGNAEQFF.

This clonotype showed up many times. This chain joins TRBV12-3 or TRBV12-4 and TRBJ2-1, with a tentative D call TRBD2 (5 bases). With 3 bases removed from V and 12 bases from J, the gap between germline ends came to 24 bases. The CDR3 covers 16 residues. CDR3 amino acids: CASSFSSGSSTAGQFF. CDR3 sequence (DNA): TGTGCCAGCAGTTTTAGCTCGGGTAGCTCTACCGCGGGGCAGTTCTTC.

This clonotype was picked up many times. The CDR3: CASSLRGKQYF. The CDR3 DNA reads as TGTGCCAGCAGCTTGCGAGGGAAGCAGTACTTC. The V call is TRBV7-2, the J call TRBJ2-7, with D perhaps TRBD2 (5 bases). Germline values: CDR1 SGHTA, CDR2 FQGNSA. The CDR3 loop spans 11 amino acids. V was trimmed by 3 bases and J by 8 bases, leaving 8 bases between them.

This clonotype occurred many times. V is TRBV12-3 or TRBV12-4 and J is TRBJ2-5; either TRBD1 or TRBD2 may supply D (5 bases each). V lost 6 bases and J lost 5, with 16 bases in between. CDR3 length: 14 residues. CDR3 in amino acids: CASSGAAKVETQYF. The CDR3 DNA is TGTGCCAGCAGCGGGGCAGCGAAAGTTGAGACCCAGTACTTC.

This chain links TRBV28 with TRBJ2-2; D is undetermined. Deletions cut 4 bases from V and 5 bases from J, with 11 bases between. The CDR3 loop spans 14 amino acids. Germline V gives CDR1 MDHEN, CDR2 SYDVKM. The CDR3 region has the DNA TGTGCCAGCAGTTCACGACTGCTAACCGGGGAGCTGTTTTTT. Translated, it gives CASSSRLLTGELFF.

This clonotype was recorded a few times. The gene calls are TRBV15 and TRBJ2-2; D is possibly TRBD1 (5 bases). V lost 3 bases and J lost 6, with 8 bases in between. The CDR3 is 13 residues long. The V gene's germline CDR1 is LNHNV and CDR2 YYDKDF (reference sequence). CDR3 DNA sequence: TGTGCCACCAGCAGCAGGGTGGCCGGGGAGCTGTTTTTT. It encodes CATSSRVAGELFF.

The chain recombines TRBV20-1 with TRBJ1-5; D ambiguous. This CDR3 has 14 amino acids. The ends were cut back, 3 bases at V and 3 bases at J, with 12 bases in the middle. In germline, CDR1 is DFQATT, CDR2 SNEGSKA (reference sequence). CDR3 nucleotide sequence: TGCAGTGCTAGTCCCGGGGTGATCAATCAGCCCCAGCATTTT. Translating it yields CSASPGVINQPQHF.

This clonotype appeared many times. The rearrangement joins TRBV6-2 or TRBV6-3 to TRBJ2-3, with D perhaps being TRBD1 or TRBD2 (5 bases each). V lost 0 bases, J lost 4 bases, and 8 bases lay in between. This CDR3 has 14 amino acids. Germline loops: CDR1 MNHEY, CDR2 SVGEGT. The CDR3 reads CASSYSRGPDTQYF. CDR3 DNA sequence: TGTGCCAGCAGTTACTCGAGGGGTCCAGATACGCAGTATTTT.

V usage is TRBV12-3 or TRBV12-4 and J usage is TRBJ2-4; the D gene is possibly TRBD2 (5 bases). Trimming left V 8 bases short and J 0 bases short, with 26 bases between. The CDR3 runs 19 residues. The DNA for the CDR3 is TGTGCCAGCTGTTCCCTAAGACCTTTTGAGGGATTAGCCAAAAACATTCAGTACTTC. It translates to CASCSLRPFEGLAKNIQYF.

This clonotype was counted a few times. The genes are TRBV15 and TRBJ2-1; D might be TRBD2 (7 bases). With 4 bases removed from V and 5 bases from J, the gap between germline ends came to 33 bases. Germline V gene data show CDR1 as LNHNV and CDR2 as YYDKDF (reference sequence). CDR3 size: 21 residues. CDR3 protein: CATSTPRGGSGGILGNNEQFF. The CDR3, as DNA: TGTGCCACCAGCACCCCCAGGGGAGGGAGCGGTGGCATTCTTGGGAACAATGAGCAGTTCTTC. Full variable domain (rest looked up from reference TRBV15 and TRBJ2-1): DAMVIQNPRYQVTQFGKPVTLSCSQTLNHNVMYWYQQKSSQAPKLLFHYYDKDFNNEADTPDNFQSRRPNTSFCFLDIRSPGLGDTAMYLCATSTPRGGSGGILGNNEQFFGPGTRLTVL.

The sample holds a few counts of this clonotype. The chain combines TRBV6-2 or TRBV6-3 with TRBJ2-1, with D unresolved. The CDR3 is 14 residues long. V lost 4 bases to trimming and J lost 8 bases, with 15 bases between them. From germline, CDR1 is MNHEY and CDR2 SVGEGT. The CDR3 sequence is CASSSERPWDEQFF. The CDR3 DNA reads TGTGCCAGCAGTTCGGAGCGTCCTTGGGATGAGCAGTTCTTC.

The rearrangement joins TRBV19 to TRBJ2-1; 7 nucleotides align to TRBD2. Germline CDR1 reads LNHDA; CDR2 reads SQIVND (reference sequence). The CDR3 has 14 amino acids. V shed 6 bases and J 7 bases; nucleotides not matched to a gene: 9. CDR3 sequence (DNA): TGTGCCAGTAGGGTGGGGGGGGTCAAAAATGAGCAGTTCTTC. Residues: CASRVGGVKNEQFF. Based on the CDR3 plus reference TRBV19 and TRBJ2-1, the full variable domain is DGGITQSPKYLFRKEGQNVTLSCEQNLNHDAMYWYRQDPGQGLRLIYYSQIVNDFQKGDIAEGYSVSREKKESFPLTVTSAQKNPTAFYLCASRVGGVKNEQFFGPGTRLTVL.

This clonotype was seen more than once but under ten times. The genes are TRBV5-1 and TRBJ2-7; TRBD2 matches 10 bases. The CDR3 extends over 17 amino acids. The germline gives CDR1 SGHRS, CDR2 YFSETQ. Trimming took 2 bases from V and 2 from J; bases not matched to a gene: 10. CDR3 coding DNA: TGCGCCAGCAGCTTTAGCGGGAGGTTTTTACGGCCCTACGAGCAGTACTTC. The encoded protein is CASSFSGRFLRPYEQYF.

The chain is built from TRBV5-6 and TRBJ2-2, with a weak D call TRBD2 (6 bases). The V gene lost 4 bases and the J gene lost 4 bases, with 14 bases spanning the gap. The CDR3 loop spans 15 amino acids. The germline gives CDR1 SGHDT, CDR2 YYEEEE. The CDR3 DNA reads as TGTGCCAGCAGCCCTGGCGGTAGCGGCACCGGGGAGCTGTTTTTT. Protein: CASSPGGSGTGELFF.

The chain recombines TRBV20-1 with TRBJ2-3, with D uncertain. Germline V CDR1 and CDR2: DFQATT, SNEGSKA (reference sequence). The CDR3 length is 15 residues. Trimming removed 1 base from V and 0 bases from J, with 11 bases in between. The CDR3 coding sequence is TGCAGTGCTAGAGGAACGGCTCTTAGCACAGATACGCAGTATTTT. Translation gives CSARGTALSTDTQYF.

V is TRBV5-5 and J is TRBJ1-5; D unclear. CDR1 SGHKS and CDR2 YYEKEE come from the germline V gene (reference sequence). V dropped 1 base and J dropped 2 bases, with 13 bases sitting between them. The CDR3 is made up of 16 amino acids. The DNA of the CDR3 is TGTGCCAGCAGCTTGTTCGGGGTAGCAGGCAATCAGCCCCAGCATTTT. This codes for CASSLFGVAGNQPQHF.

The sample holds a few counts of this clonotype. V usage is TRBV7-3 and J usage is TRBJ1-1; no definite D call. The CDR3 is 15 residues long. V was trimmed by 1 base and J by 2 bases, leaving 11 bases between them. Germline assignment: CDR1 SGHTA and CDR2 FQGTGA. The chain's CDR3 is CASSLIAGGNTEAFF. CDR3 in DNA: TGTGCCAGCAGCTTAATAGCAGGAGGAAACACTGAAGCTTTCTTT.

This clonotype occurred many times. The chain joins TRBV4-2 to TRBJ1-2; 7 bases agree with TRBD1. The CDR3 has 15 amino acids. J gave up 5 bases and V 2 bases, and 8 bases lay outside the gene matches. Germline assignment: CDR1 LGHNA and CDR2 YNFKEQ. The CDR3 protein is CASSQSGGTRYGYTF. DNA for the CDR3: TGTGCCAGCAGCCAATCAGGGGGAACGCGGTATGGCTACACCTTC.

This chain connects TRBV20-1 to TRBJ2-5; no firm D call. V lost 3 bases and J 0 bases, leaving 17 bases between the germline ends. Germline-derived CDR1 and CDR2 are DFQATT and SNEGSKA (reference sequence). The CDR3 runs to 16 residues. DNA of the CDR3: TGCAGTGCTAGCGAGCGACCCATAATGTACCAAGAGACCCAGTACTTC. Encoded protein: CSASERPIMYQETQYF.

The chain employs TRBV6-2 or TRBV6-3 and TRBJ2-6; the match to TRBD2 covers 9 bases. Germline CDR1 MNHEY, CDR2 SVGEGT. Trimming cost V 4 bases and J 0 bases; bases outside gene matches: 13. The CDR3 consists of 20 residues. Here the CDR3 DNA reads TGTGCCAGCAGTTTCCCTAGTCAGCGGGAGGTCCTCTCTGGGGCCAACGTCCTGACTTTC. Amino acid sequence: CASSFPSQREVLSGANVLTF.

This clonotype was picked up a small number of times. The J gene is TRBJ2-2, the V gene TRBV20-1; 7 bases fit TRBD2. The germline V gene has CDR1 DFQATT and CDR2 SNEGSKA (reference sequence). With V trimmed by 6 bases and J by 1 base, 5 bases remained unmatched. This CDR3 is built from 14 residues. CDR3 sequence (DNA): TGCAGTGCAAGGGACTACGTGAACACCGGGGAGCTGTTTTTT. Its translation is CSARDYVNTGELFF.